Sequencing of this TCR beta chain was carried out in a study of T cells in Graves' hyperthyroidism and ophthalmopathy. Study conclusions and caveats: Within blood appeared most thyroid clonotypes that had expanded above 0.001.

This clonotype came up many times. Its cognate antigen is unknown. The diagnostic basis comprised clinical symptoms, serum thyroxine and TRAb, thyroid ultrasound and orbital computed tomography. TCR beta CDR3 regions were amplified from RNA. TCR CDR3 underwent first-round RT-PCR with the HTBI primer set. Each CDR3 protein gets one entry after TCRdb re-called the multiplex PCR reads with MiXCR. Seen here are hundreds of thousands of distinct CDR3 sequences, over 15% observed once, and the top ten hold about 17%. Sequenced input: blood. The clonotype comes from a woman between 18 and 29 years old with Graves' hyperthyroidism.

The CDR3 here is CSASPFLDTQYF. The CDR3 bases are TGCAGTGCCAGCCCTTTCCTAGATACGCAGTATTTT. J is TRBJ2-3 and V is TRBV20-1; D is ambiguous. Germline loops: CDR1 DFQATT, CDR2 SNEGSKA (reference sequence). V was trimmed by 6 bases and J by 5 bases, leaving 12 bases between them. CDR3 length: 12 residues.